This passage covers 27 T cell receptor beta chains from one sample sequenced in a study of blood T cell repertoires in COVID-19 (dated by TCRdb to between 2020 and 2021). Libraries came from the immunoSEQ multiplex PCR assay. TCRdb took this table from immuneACCESS and kept in-frame rearrangements with V and J called. Such tables lack part of the clones; where checked against another copy, unresolved V genes explain under half of the gap, and the rest is unexplained. For this sample there are roughly 93,000 clones; over 70% appear just once. About 10% of the sample rests with the top ten. Sequencing used peripheral blood. Receptor source: a woman older than 75 with acute or convalescent COVID-19.

V and J are TRBV3-1 (or the pseudogene TRBV3-2) and TRBJ1-2; 9 nucleotides match TRBD1. Germline CDR1 and CDR2: LGHDT and YNNKEL (reference sequence). This CDR3 is 16 amino acids long. Trimming at V came to 1 base and at J to 4 bases, leaving 7 bases not matched to a gene. The CDR3 DNA follows: TGTGCCAGCAGCCAAGGGGGACAGGGTGAGGGCTATGGCTACACCTTC. It encodes CASSQGGQGEGYGYTF.

CDR3 bases: TGTGCCAGCAAAAGTCCAGGACAGGGGTTCACTGAAGCTTTCTTT. This codes for CASKSPGQGFTEAFF. The chain links TRBV28 to TRBJ1-1; TRBD1 matches at 9 bases. Germline lookup yields CDR1 MDHEN and CDR2 SYDVKM. V dropped 7 bases and J dropped 4; count of bases not matched to a gene: 10. This CDR3 spans 15 amino acids. Filled out from reference TRBV28 and TRBJ1-1, the complete variable domain reads DVKVTQSSRYLVKRTGEKVFLECVQDMDHENMFWYRQDPGLGLRLIYFSYDVKMKEKGDIPEGYSVSREKKERFSLILESASTNQTSMYLCASKSPGQGFTEAFFGQGTRLTVV.

The V and J genes are TRBV29-1 and TRBJ1-4, with 9 bases fitting TRBD1. CDR1 and CDR2 from the germline V gene are SQVTM and ANQGSEA. V shed 8 bases and J 6 bases; nucleotides not matched to a gene: 7. The CDR3 has 13 residues. In nucleotides, the CDR3 is TGCAGCATCCTAGGACAGGGGTATGAAAAACTGTTTTTT. This codes for CSILGQGYEKLFF.

The chain recombines TRBV10-3 with TRBJ2-1, with 9 bases fitting TRBD1. The CDR3 covers 13 residues. The V segment lost 5 bases and the J segment 7 bases; nucleotides outside the gene matches: 3. The germline V gene encodes CDR1 ENHRY and CDR2 SYGVKD. The CDR3 protein is CAISTGTGNEQFF. The CDR3 DNA is TGTGCCATCAGTACCGGGACAGGGAATGAGCAGTTCTTC.

V gene TRBV19 combines with J gene TRBJ1-5; weak D call: TRBD1 (6 bases). Germline V gene lookup returns CDR1 LNHDA and CDR2 SQIVND (reference sequence). The CDR3 extends over 16 amino acids. Trimming removed 7 bases at V and 9 bases at J, with 25 bases between. Here the CDR3 DNA reads TGTGCCAGTACCCCCTTAAGCCAGGGGTATACCGGGCCCCAGCATTTT. Encoded protein: CASTPLSQGYTGPQHF.

The chain links TRBV5-1 to TRBJ1-4; 10 nucleotides match TRBD1. The CDR3 has 14 amino acids. Looked up from germline, CDR1 is SGHRS and CDR2 is YFSETQ. J gave up 7 bases and V 4 bases, and 4 bases lay outside the gene matches. CDR3 residues: CASSTGQGGEKLFF. CDR3 sequence (DNA): TGCGCCAGCAGCACCGGACAGGGGGGTGAAAAACTGTTTTTT.

A few counts support this clone. This chain connects TRBV19 to TRBJ1-6, with 8 bases fitting TRBD1. Germline V gene lookup returns CDR1 LNHDA and CDR2 SQIVND (reference sequence). This CDR3 spans 16 amino acids. The junction had 8 bases not matched to a gene; V was cut back by 6 bases and J by 4 bases. Here the CDR3 reads CASRLGQDYYNSPLHF. As DNA, the CDR3 is TGTGCCAGTAGACTGGGACAGGATTATTATAATTCACCCCTCCACTTT.

About this clone: This same CDR3 is encoded by further DNA sequences in the sample. The chain uses TRBV2 and TRBJ2-2; possible D gene TRBD1, 6 bases. Between the trimmed V and J ends, which lost 6 bases and 2 bases, there was a span of 7 bases. Germline CDR1 SNHLY, CDR2 FYNNEI. This CDR3 is built from 13 residues. The chain's CDR3 is CASSRGNTGELFF. The CDR3 DNA reads TGTGCCAGCAGCAGGGGTAACACCGGGGAGCTGTTTTTT.

This chain connects TRBV11-2 to TRBJ2-1; TRBD2 matches 7 bases. Germline V gene lookup returns CDR1 SGHAT and CDR2 FQNNGV. The CDR3 sequence is 15 residues long. V was pared by 5 bases and J by 7 bases, with 11 bases of the junction left unmatched. CDR3 nucleotide sequence: TGTGCCAGCAGCGCCCAGGGACTACCTTGGAATGAGCAGTTCTTC. This translates into CASSAQGLPWNEQFF.

This rearrangement joins TRBV2 to TRBJ1-5; weak D call: TRBD1 (5 bases). V was cut by 5 bases and J by 2 bases, with 10 bases left in between. The CDR3 is made up of 14 amino acids. CDR1 and CDR2 (germline): SNHLY, FYNNEI. CDR3 in amino acids: CASSPGMRNQPQHF. For the CDR3, the DNA is TGTGCCAGCAGTCCAGGGATGCGCAATCAGCCCCAGCATTTT.

The rearrangement uses TRBV6-2 or TRBV6-3 and TRBJ2-3; 7 positions match TRBD1. This CDR3 spans 14 amino acids. Germline loops: CDR1 MNHEY, CDR2 SVGEGT. V trimming: 5 bases; J trimming: 4 bases; junction bases outside the gene matches: 6. In DNA form, the CDR3 reads TGTGCCAGCAGTGAGGGGGCGCTGGCAGATACGCAGTATTTT. Translated: CASSEGALADTQYF.

This clone was picked up one time. This chain connects TRBV7-6 to TRBJ1-1; the D is unclear. The CDR3 spans 13 residues. Per germline, CDR1 SGHVS and CDR2 FNYEAQ. Trimming cost V 1 base and J 8 bases, with 11 bases left between them. The CDR3 nucleotides read TGTGCCAGCAGCTTAGGCAGGACTGGAGAAGCTTTCTTT. Its translation is CASSLGRTGEAFF.

The chain carries TRBV19 and TRBJ1-1; D possibly corresponds to TRBD1 (5 bases). CDR3 length equals 15 residues. The germline CDR1 and CDR2 sequences are LNHDA and SQIVND (reference sequence). V lost 5 bases and J lost 1, with 14 bases in between. DNA of the CDR3: TGTGCCAGTAGTCCCTCGACCCAGGGGAACACTGAAGCTTTCTTT. Translated: CASSPSTQGNTEAFF. The complete variable domain, with remaining parts taken from reference TRBV19 and TRBJ1-1, reads DGGITQSPKYLFRKEGQNVTLSCEQNLNHDAMYWYRQDPGQGLRLIYYSQIVNDFQKGDIAEGYSVSREKKESFPLTVTSAQKNPTAFYLCASSPSTQGNTEAFFGQGTRLTVV.

This clone appeared once. The chain carries TRBV6-2 or TRBV6-3 and TRBJ1-5; 10 nucleotides line up with TRBD1. The CDR3 is 15 residues long. J lost 2 bases, V lost 4 bases, and 2 bases had no gene match. Germline V lookup: CDR1 MNHEY, CDR2 SVGEGT. For the CDR3, the DNA is TGTGCCAGCAGTTGGACAGGGGGGGGCAATCAGCCCCAGCATTTT. This encodes CASSWTGGGNQPQHF.

V usage is TRBV7-9 and J usage is TRBJ2-5, with 9 nucleotides matching TRBD1. The CDR3 contains 15 residues. From germline, CDR1 is SEHNR and CDR2 FQNEAQ (reference sequence). The J segment lost 5 bases and the V segment lost 5 bases, leaving 9 bases of the junction unmatched. This CDR3 reads CASSPGQGRWETQYF. The CDR3 coding sequence is TGTGCCAGCAGCCCGGGACAGGGACGTTGGGAGACCCAGTACTTC.

V and J are TRBV5-4 and TRBJ1-3; no firm D call. This CDR3 is built from 15 residues. CDR1 is SGHNT and CDR2 is YYREEE in the germline V gene (reference sequence). Deletions cut 5 bases from V and 0 bases from J, with 12 bases between. The CDR3 protein is CASSYTAPSGNTIYF. The CDR3 DNA sequence: TGTGCCAGCAGTTATACAGCTCCCTCTGGAAACACCATATATTTT.

This clone was observed a few times. The chain combines TRBV5-1 with TRBJ1-1; D is possibly TRBD1 (5 bases). Germline CDR1 SGHRS, CDR2 YFSETQ. This CDR3 is 14 amino acids long. V shed 6 bases and J shed 0 bases, with 12 bases lying between them. The chain's CDR3 is CASTTGGMNTEAFF. The CDR3 DNA follows: TGCGCCAGCACCACTGGGGGGATGAACACTGAAGCTTTCTTT.

This clone has a handful of counts. J is TRBJ1-4 and V is TRBV2, with 7 bases identical to TRBD1. Germline values: CDR1 SNHLY, CDR2 FYNNEI. CDR3 length: 15 residues. The junction had 7 bases not matched to a gene; V was cut back by 4 bases and J by 5 bases. CDR3: CASSVRQGRNEKLFF. The CDR3 DNA is TGTGCCAGCAGTGTAAGACAGGGAAGGAATGAAAAACTGTTTTTT. Full variable domain (remainder filled in from reference TRBV2 and TRBJ1-4): EPEVTQTPSHQVTQMGQEVILRCVPISNHLYFYWYRQILGQKVEFLVSFYNNEISEKSEIFDDQFSVERPDGSNFTLKIRSTKLEDSAMYFCASSVRQGRNEKLFFGSGTQLSVL.

The chain is built from TRBV28 and TRBJ1-3; the D gene is possibly TRBD1 (6 bases). The CDR3 has 15 amino acids. Germline V gene data show CDR1 as MDHEN and CDR2 as SYDVKM. Deletions cut 2 bases from V and 0 bases from J, with 8 bases between. Here the CDR3 DNA reads TGTGCCAGCAGTTTAAGCAGGGGCTCTGGAAACACCATATATTTT. Translated: CASSLSRGSGNTIYF.

This chain's CDR3 is CASSFRGQYTDTQYF. The DNA for the CDR3 is TGTGCCAGCAGTTTTCGTGGTCAGTACACAGATACGCAGTATTTT. The chain employs TRBV28 and TRBJ2-3, with unresolved D. The V and J ends lost 3 bases and 2 bases respectively, with 12 bases between them. The V gene's germline CDR1 is MDHEN and CDR2 SYDVKM. This CDR3 is built from 15 residues.

The CDR3 DNA reads as TGTGCCAGCAGCCGAGCGGCGGCTATGAACACTGAAGCTTTCTTT. Residues: CASSRAAAMNTEAFF. J is TRBJ1-1 and V is TRBV7-8; no firm D call. Trimming stripped 5 bases from V and 0 bases from J, with 13 bases between. The CDR3 sequence is 15 residues long. Germline CDR1 and CDR2: SGHVS and FQNEAQ.

V gene TRBV7-2 combines with J gene TRBJ1-6; 7 bases line up with TRBD1. In germline, CDR1 is SGHTA, CDR2 FQGNSA. The CDR3 covers 15 residues. V lost 7 bases, J lost 15 bases, and 18 bases stayed unmatched. CDR3 DNA: TGTGCCAGCACCCCACAGGGGCCTAAACCCGGGGACCTCCACTTT. It specifies CASTPQGPKPGDLHF.

The chain has TRBV7-2 and TRBJ1-2; tentative D call: TRBD1 (6 bases). The CDR3 covers 13 residues. Germline values: CDR1 SGHTA, CDR2 FQGNSA. V was clipped by 5 bases and J by 2 bases, with 9 bases between them. CDR3 sequence (DNA): TGTGCCAGCAGCCGACAGGACAACTATGGCTACACCTTC. Protein sequence: CASSRQDNYGYTF.

This chain links TRBV4-1 with TRBJ2-3; 8 bases fit TRBD2. Per germline, CDR1 MGHRA and CDR2 YSYEKL. The CDR3 runs 17 residues. V lost 4 bases and J lost 3; bases outside the gene matches: 12. CDR3 amino acids: CASSPGDGGAITDTQYF. The CDR3 region has the DNA TGCGCCAGCAGCCCGGGCGACGGGGGGGCCATAACAGATACGCAGTATTTT.

This chain joins TRBV29-1 and TRBJ2-2; the D is unclear. Trimming cost V 5 bases and J 2 bases, with 9 bases left between them. The CDR3 totals 13 residues. Germline V gene data show CDR1 as SQVTM and CDR2 as ANQGSEA. In nucleotides, the CDR3 is TGCAGCGTTCACCACAAAAACACCGGGGAGCTGTTTTTT. Translating gives CSVHHKNTGELFF.

V usage is TRBV6-5 and J usage is TRBJ2-7, with 7 positions matching TRBD1. V gave up 2 bases and J gave up 2 bases; unmatched junction bases: 6. This CDR3 spans 15 amino acids. Germline V gives CDR1 MNHEY, CDR2 SVGAGI. CDR3 DNA sequence: TGTGCCAGCAGTTACGATCGGACAGGAGCCTACGAGCAGTACTTC. It translates to CASSYDRTGAYEQYF.

The CDR3 loop is CASSPERGALDAQYF. CDR3 nucleotides: TGTGCCAGCAGCCCCGAGCGGGGGGCCTTAGACGCGCAGTATTTT. The chain links TRBV7-8 to TRBJ2-3; 9 bases agree with TRBD2. This CDR3 comprises 15 residues. Germline assignment: CDR1 SGHVS and CDR2 FQNEAQ. Trimming at V came to 5 bases and at J to 10 bases, leaving 13 bases not matched to a gene.